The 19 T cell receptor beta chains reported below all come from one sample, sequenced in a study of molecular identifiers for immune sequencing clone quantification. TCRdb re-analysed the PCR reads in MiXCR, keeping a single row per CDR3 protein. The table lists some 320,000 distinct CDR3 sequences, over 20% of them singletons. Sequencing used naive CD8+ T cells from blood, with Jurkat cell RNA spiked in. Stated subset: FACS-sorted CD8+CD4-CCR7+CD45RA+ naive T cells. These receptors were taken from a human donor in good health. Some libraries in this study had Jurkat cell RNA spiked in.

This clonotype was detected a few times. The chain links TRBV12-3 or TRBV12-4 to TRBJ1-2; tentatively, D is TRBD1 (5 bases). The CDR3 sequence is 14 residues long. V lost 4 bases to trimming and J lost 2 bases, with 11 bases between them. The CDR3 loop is CASSWTRLNYGYTF. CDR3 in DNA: TGTGCCAGCAGTTGGACAAGACTAAACTATGGCTACACCTTC.

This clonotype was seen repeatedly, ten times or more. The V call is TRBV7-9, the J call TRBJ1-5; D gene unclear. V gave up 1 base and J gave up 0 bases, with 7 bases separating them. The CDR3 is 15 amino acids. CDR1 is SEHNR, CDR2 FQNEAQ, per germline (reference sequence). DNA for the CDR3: TGTGCCAGCAGCTTAGACGGAAATAGCAATCAGCCCCAGCATTTT. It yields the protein CASSLDGNSNQPQHF.

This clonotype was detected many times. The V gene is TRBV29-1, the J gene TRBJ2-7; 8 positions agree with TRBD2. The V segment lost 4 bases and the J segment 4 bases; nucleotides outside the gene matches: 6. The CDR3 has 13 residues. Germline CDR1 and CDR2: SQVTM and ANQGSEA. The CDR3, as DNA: TGCAGCGTTGCCGGGGGGGTTGGTTACGAGCAGTACTTC. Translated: CSVAGGVGYEQYF.

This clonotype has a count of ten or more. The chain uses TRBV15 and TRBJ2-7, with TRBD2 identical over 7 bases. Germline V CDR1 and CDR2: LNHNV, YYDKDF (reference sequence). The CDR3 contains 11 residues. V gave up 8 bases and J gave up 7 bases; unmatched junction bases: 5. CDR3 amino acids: CATGGGEEQYF. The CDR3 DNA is TGTGCCACCGGGGGAGGGGAAGAGCAGTACTTC.

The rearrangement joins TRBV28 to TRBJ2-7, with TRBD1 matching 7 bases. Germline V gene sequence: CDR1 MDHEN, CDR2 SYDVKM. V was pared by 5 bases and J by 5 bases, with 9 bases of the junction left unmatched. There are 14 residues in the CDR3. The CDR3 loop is CASSTRQGADEQYF. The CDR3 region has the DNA TGTGCCAGCAGTACCAGACAGGGTGCAGACGAGCAGTACTTC.

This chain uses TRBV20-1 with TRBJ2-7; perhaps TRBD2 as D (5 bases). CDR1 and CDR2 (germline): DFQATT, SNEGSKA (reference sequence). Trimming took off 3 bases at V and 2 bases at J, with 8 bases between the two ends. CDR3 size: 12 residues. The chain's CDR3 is CSAREVTYEQYF. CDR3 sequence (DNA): TGCAGTGCTAGGGAGGTTACCTACGAGCAGTACTTC.

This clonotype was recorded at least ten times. The CDR3 protein is CASSQRIIAGYSYEQYF. DNA for the CDR3: TGTGCCAGCAGCCAACGGATAATTGCGGGATACTCCTACGAGCAGTACTTC. This chain links TRBV3-1 with TRBJ2-7, with a possible D match to TRBD2 (6 bases). Germline V gene lookup returns CDR1 LGHDT and CDR2 YNNKEL (reference sequence). Trimming left V 2 bases short and J 0 bases short, with 17 bases between. There are 17 residues in the CDR3.

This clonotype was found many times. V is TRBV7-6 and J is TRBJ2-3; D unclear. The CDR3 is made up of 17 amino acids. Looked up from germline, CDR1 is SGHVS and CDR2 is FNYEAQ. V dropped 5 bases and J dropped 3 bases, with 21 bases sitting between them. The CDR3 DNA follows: TGTGCCAGCAGCCCCCTTCCCTGGGATCATTCGACAGATACGCAGTATTTT. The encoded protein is CASSPLPWDHSTDTQYF.

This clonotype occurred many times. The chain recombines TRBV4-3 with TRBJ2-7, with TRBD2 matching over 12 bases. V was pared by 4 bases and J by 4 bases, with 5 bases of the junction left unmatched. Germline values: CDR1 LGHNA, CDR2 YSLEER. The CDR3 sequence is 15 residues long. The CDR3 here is CASSLGLAGSYEQYF. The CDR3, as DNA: TGCGCCAGCAGCCTGGGACTAGCGGGTTCGTACGAGCAGTACTTC.

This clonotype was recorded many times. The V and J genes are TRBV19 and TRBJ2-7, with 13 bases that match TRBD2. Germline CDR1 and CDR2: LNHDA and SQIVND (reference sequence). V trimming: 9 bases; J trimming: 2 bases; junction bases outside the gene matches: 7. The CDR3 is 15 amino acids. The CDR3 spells CASSPGTSGAYEQYF. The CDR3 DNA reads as TGTGCCAGCAGCCCGGGGACTAGCGGGGCCTACGAGCAGTACTTC.

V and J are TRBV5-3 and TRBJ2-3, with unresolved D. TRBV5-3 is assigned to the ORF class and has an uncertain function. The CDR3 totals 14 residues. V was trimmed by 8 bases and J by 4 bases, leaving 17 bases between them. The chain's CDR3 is CASRTPVLADTQYF. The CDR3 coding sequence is TGTGCCAGCCGCACCCCAGTGCTCGCAGATACGCAGTATTTT.

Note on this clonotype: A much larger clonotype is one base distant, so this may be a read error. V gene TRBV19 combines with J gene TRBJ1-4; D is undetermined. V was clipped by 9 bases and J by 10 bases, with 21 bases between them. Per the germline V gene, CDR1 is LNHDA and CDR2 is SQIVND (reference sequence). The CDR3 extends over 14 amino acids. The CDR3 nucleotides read TGTGCCAGCAGCAATTACCAGGAGGAGGTAAAACTGTTTTTT. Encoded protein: CASSNYQEEVKLFF.

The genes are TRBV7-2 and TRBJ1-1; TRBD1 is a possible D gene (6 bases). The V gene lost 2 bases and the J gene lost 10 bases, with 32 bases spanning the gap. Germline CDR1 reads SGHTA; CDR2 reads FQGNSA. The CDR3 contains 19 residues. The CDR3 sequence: CASSLIRDNVRSRWSGAFF. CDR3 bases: TGTGCCAGCAGCTTAATCAGGGACAACGTTCGGAGTAGGTGGTCTGGAGCTTTCTTT.

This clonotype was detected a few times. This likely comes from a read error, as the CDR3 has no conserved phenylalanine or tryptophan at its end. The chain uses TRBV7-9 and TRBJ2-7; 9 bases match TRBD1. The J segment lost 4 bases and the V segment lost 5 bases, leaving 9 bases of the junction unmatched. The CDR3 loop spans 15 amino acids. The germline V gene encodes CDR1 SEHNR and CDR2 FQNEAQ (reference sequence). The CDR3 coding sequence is TGTGCCAGCAGCAAAACCGGACAGGGGTATTACGAGCAGTACCTC. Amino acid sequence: CASSKTGQGYYEQYL.

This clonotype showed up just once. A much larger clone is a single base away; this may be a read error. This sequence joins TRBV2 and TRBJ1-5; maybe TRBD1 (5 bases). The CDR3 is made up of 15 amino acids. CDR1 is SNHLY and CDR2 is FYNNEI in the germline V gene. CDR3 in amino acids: CAGSPEGIGNQPQHF. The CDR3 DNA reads TGTGCCGGCAGTCCGGAGGGGATAGGCAATCAGCCCCAGCATTTT.

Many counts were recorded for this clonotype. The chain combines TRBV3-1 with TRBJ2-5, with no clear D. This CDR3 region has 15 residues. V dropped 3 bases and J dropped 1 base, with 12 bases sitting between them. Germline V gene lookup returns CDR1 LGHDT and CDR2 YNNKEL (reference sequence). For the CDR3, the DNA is TGTGCCAGCAGCCACCCAATGTCCCGCCAAGAGACCCAGTACTTC. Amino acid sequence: CASSHPMSRQETQYF.

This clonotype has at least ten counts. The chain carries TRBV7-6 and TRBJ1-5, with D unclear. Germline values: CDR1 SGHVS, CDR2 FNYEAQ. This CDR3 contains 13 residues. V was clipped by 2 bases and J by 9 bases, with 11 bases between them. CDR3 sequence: CASSLNPNRPQHF. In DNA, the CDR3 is TGTGCCAGCAGCTTAAATCCAAACCGGCCCCAGCATTTT. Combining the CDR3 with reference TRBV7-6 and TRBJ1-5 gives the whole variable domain GAGVSQSPRYKVTKRGQDVALRCDPISGHVSLYWYRQALGQGPEFLTYFNYEAQQDKSGLPNDRFSAERPEGSISTLTIQRTEQRDSAMYRCASSLNPNRPQHFGDGTRLSIL.

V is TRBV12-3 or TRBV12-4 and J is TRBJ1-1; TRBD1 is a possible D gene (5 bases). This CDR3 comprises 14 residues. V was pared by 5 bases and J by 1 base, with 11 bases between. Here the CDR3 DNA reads TGTGCCAGCAGTCGGACTCAGGGGAACACTGAAGCTTTCTTT. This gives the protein CASSRTQGNTEAFF.

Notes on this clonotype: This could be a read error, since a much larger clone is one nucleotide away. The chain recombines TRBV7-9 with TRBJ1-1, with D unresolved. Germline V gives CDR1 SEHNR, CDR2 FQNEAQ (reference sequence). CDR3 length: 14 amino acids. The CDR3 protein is CASSLLRGNTETFF. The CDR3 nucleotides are TGTGCCAGCAGCTTATTAAGAGGGAACACTGAAACTTTCTTT. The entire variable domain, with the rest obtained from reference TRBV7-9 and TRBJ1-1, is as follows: DTGVSQNPRHKITKRGQNVTFRCDPISEHNRLYWYRQTLGQGPEFLTYFQNEAQLEKSRLLSDRFSAERPKGSFSTLEIQRTEQGDSAMYLCASSLLRGNTETFFGQGTRLTVV.